These 28 T cell receptor beta chains originate from one sample sequenced in a study of early T cells in non-severe SARS-CoV-2 infection. A single record per CDR3 protein comes from TCRdb applying MiXCR to the 5' RACE reads. The repertoire holds just over 60,000 distinct CDR3 sequences, with less than 10% as singletons. The material sequenced was whole blood. The receptors stem from an adult who was a healthcare worker with PCR-confirmed SARS-CoV-2 infection or an uninfected control (not recorded which).

The rearrangement uses TRBV12-3 or TRBV12-4 and TRBJ2-1; TRBD2 matches at 7 bases. This CDR3 contains 13 residues. After removal of 10 bases from V and 5 bases from J, the junction contained 8 bases not matched to a gene. This chain's CDR3 is CATEAGLNNEQFF. DNA of the CDR3: TGTGCCACCGAAGCGGGGCTAAACAATGAGCAGTTCTTC.

This clonotype was seen repeatedly, ten times or more. The V call is TRBV5-6, the J call TRBJ1-6, with 10 bases matching TRBD1. CDR1 SGHDT and CDR2 YYEEEE come from the germline V gene. V shed 4 bases, J shed 10 bases, and the junction held 8 bases outside the gene matches. This CDR3 is 15 amino acids long. Written as DNA, the CDR3 is TGTGCCAGCAGCCTGACCGACAGGGGGCTGTCACCCCTCCACTTT. It codes for CASSLTDRGLSPLHF. The variable domain in full, with the rest retrieved from reference TRBV5-6 and TRBJ1-6, is DAGVTQSPTHLIKTRGQQVTLRCSPKSGHDTVSWYQQALGQGPQFIFQYYEEEERQRGNFPDRFSGHQFPNYSSELNVNALLLGDSALYLCASSLTDRGLSPLHFGNGTRLTVT.

This chain uses TRBV7-6 with TRBJ2-6; D is possibly TRBD1 (6 bases). V lost 3 bases and J lost 2, with 11 bases in between. The CDR3 is 16 amino acids. The germline CDR1 and CDR2 sequences are SGHVS and FNYEAQ. As DNA, the CDR3 is TGTGCCAGCAGCTTCGCAGGGGCCCCTGGGGCCAACGTCCTGACTTTC. Its translation: CASSFAGAPGANVLTF.

In its sample, this clonotype is medium-sized. V is TRBV12-3 or TRBV12-4 and J is TRBJ1-1; TRBD1 might be the D (6 bases). Trimming took 1 base from V and 4 from J, leaving 13 bases between them. The CDR3 contains 15 residues. The chain's CDR3 is CASSLEGGLATEAFF. In nucleotides, the CDR3 is TGTGCCAGCAGTTTAGAGGGGGGTCTAGCCACTGAAGCTTTCTTT.

This clonotype was found many times. The chain joins TRBV6-2 or TRBV6-3 to TRBJ2-3, with D tentatively TRBD1 (6 bases). Germline V gives CDR1 MNHEY, CDR2 SVGEGT. This CDR3 contains 14 residues. Between the trimmed V and J ends, which lost 10 bases and 1 base, there was a span of 15 bases. The CDR3 DNA follows: TGTGCCACAATGCACAGGGCCGGCACAGATACGCAGTATTTT. Translating gives CATMHRAGTDTQYF.

The chain joins TRBV12-5 to TRBJ2-2; D is unresolved. The length of the CDR3 is 19 residues. Germline V CDR1 and CDR2: LGHNT, FRNRAP. Trimming shortened V by 2 bases and J by 0 bases, and 19 bases separated the two germline ends. This chain's CDR3 is CASGLSFGRLDTNTGELFF. The CDR3 DNA reads TGTGCTAGTGGTTTGAGTTTCGGGCGGCTAGATACGAACACCGGGGAGCTGTTTTTT.

The chain joins TRBV2 to TRBJ2-3; D not resolved. This CDR3 comprises 14 residues. The V gene lost 9 bases and the J gene lost 2 bases, with 15 bases spanning the gap. The V gene's germline CDR1 is SNHLY and CDR2 FYNNEI. In DNA form, the CDR3 reads TGTGCCAGTAGAAGTTCTGAAAACACAGATACGCAGTATTTT. Translation: CASRSSENTDTQYF.

In this sample, this clonotype turned up many times. One end of the junction fails to match germline, which may point to a read error. The chain carries TRBV6-1 and TRBJ1-3; D unclear. The CDR3 totals 10 residues. From germline, CDR1 is MNHNS and CDR2 SASEGT. The CDR3 DNA sequence: TGTGCCAGCACTGAAAACACCATATATTTT. This codes for CASTENTIYF.

This chain links TRBV4-1 with TRBJ2-3; a possible D gene is TRBD2 (6 bases). V was pared by 2 bases and J by 2 bases, with 17 bases between. Germline lookup yields CDR1 MGHRA and CDR2 YSYEKL. The CDR3 extends over 17 amino acids. This chain's CDR3 is CASSQPRSGGDTDTQYF. CDR3 coding DNA: TGCGCCAGCAGCCAACCACGTTCCGGGGGAGACACAGATACGCAGTATTTT.

This chain links TRBV6-5 with TRBJ2-5; D uncertain. The CDR3 is 14 amino acids. The V gene lost 2 bases and the J gene lost 6 bases, with 13 bases spanning the gap. Per the germline V gene, CDR1 is MNHEY and CDR2 is SVGAGI. The CDR3 region is CASSYGEGSKTQYF. The CDR3 DNA sequence: TGTGCCAGCAGTTACGGGGAAGGGTCCAAGACCCAGTACTTC.

This clonotype was picked up many times. The V call is TRBV7-8, the J call TRBJ1-1; D may be TRBD1 (5 bases). CDR1 SGHVS and CDR2 FQNEAQ come from the germline V gene. With 5 bases removed from V and 7 bases from J, the gap between germline ends came to 14 bases. The CDR3 loop spans 13 amino acids. CDR3 bases: TGTGCCAGCAGCATTAGCCGTGGGGGTGAAGCTTTCTTT. Amino acid sequence: CASSISRGGEAFF.

This clonotype occurred a few times. This rearrangement joins TRBV5-6 to TRBJ1-6; D unclear. The CDR3 covers 12 residues. Trimming stripped 5 bases from V and 6 bases from J, with 6 bases between. Germline values: CDR1 SGHDT, CDR2 YYEEEE. CDR3 protein: CASRASNSPLHF. CDR3 DNA sequence: TGTGCCAGCAGAGCGTCTAATTCACCCCTCCACTTT.

This clonotype was recorded at least ten times. The CDR3 region is CASSIRTASYGYTF. The CDR3 bases are TGTGCCAGCAGCATACGGACAGCTTCCTATGGCTACACCTTC. The chain recombines TRBV3-1 with TRBJ1-2; tentative D call: TRBD1 (6 bases). The CDR3 is 14 amino acids. Germline CDR1 and CDR2: LGHDT and YNNKEL (reference sequence). Trimming removed 5 bases from V and 4 bases from J, with 14 bases in between.

The chain is built from TRBV14 and TRBJ2-3; D call uncertain. This CDR3 spans 15 amino acids. Deletions cut 1 base from V and 2 bases from J, with 10 bases between. The germline V gene encodes CDR1 SGHDN and CDR2 FVKESK. CDR3: CASSQVSPDTDTQYF. In DNA form, the CDR3 reads TGTGCCAGCAGCCAAGTATCCCCCGACACAGATACGCAGTATTTT.

A few counts support this clonotype. The J gene is TRBJ2-2, the V gene TRBV7-3; D ambiguous. Germline V lookup: CDR1 SGHTA, CDR2 FQGTGA. Trimming took 3 bases from V and 3 from J, leaving 5 bases between them. The CDR3 runs to 13 residues. This CDR3 is CASSFLDTGELFF. The CDR3 region has the DNA TGTGCCAGCAGCTTCTTAGACACCGGGGAGCTGTTTTTT.

The chain joins TRBV5-1 to TRBJ1-1, with D possibly being TRBD1 (6 bases). Germline lookup yields CDR1 SGHRS and CDR2 YFSETQ. V was trimmed by 0 bases and J by 2 bases, leaving 8 bases between them. The CDR3 covers 14 residues. CDR3 nucleotides: TGCGCCAGCAGCTTGGCGACAGGTAACACTGAAGCTTTCTTT. It codes for CASSLATGNTEAFF.

This clonotype was counted a few times. The chain joins TRBV7-6 to TRBJ2-3, with D hard to call. In germline, CDR1 is SGHVS, CDR2 FNYEAQ. There are 14 residues in the CDR3. Between the trimmed V and J ends, which lost 5 bases and 2 bases, there was a span of 11 bases. The CDR3 here is CASSPRSFTDTQYF. The CDR3 DNA is TGTGCCAGCAGCCCCCGTAGCTTCACAGATACGCAGTATTTT.

This clonotype appeared a few times. The chain recombines TRBV5-1 with TRBJ2-7; tentative D call: TRBD2 (5 bases). Per germline, CDR1 SGHRS and CDR2 YFSETQ. V shed 0 bases and J shed 3 bases, with 10 bases lying between them. The CDR3 consists of 14 residues. CDR3 bases: TGCGCCAGCAGCTTGGGCCCCGGGAACTACGAGCAGTACGTC. Translating it yields CASSLGPGNYEQYV.

This clonotype was seen only a few times. The chain uses TRBV6-6 and TRBJ2-1; D gene ambiguous. The germline CDR1 and CDR2 sequences are MNHNY and SVGAGI (reference sequence). The ends were cut back, 5 bases at V and 7 bases at J, with 9 bases in the middle. The CDR3 extends over 12 amino acids. The CDR3: CASSGRGNEQFF. CDR3 sequence (DNA): TGTGCCAGCAGTGGACGTGGGAATGAGCAGTTCTTC.

Notes on this clonotype: The DNA is left out, because the CDR3 cannot be placed on it with certainty; the CDR3 is given as TCRdb lists it. The V call is TRBV21-1, the J call TRBJ1-6; the table's D call, TRBD1, was not checked against the DNA. TRBV21-1 corresponds to a pseudogene. Both ends counted, the CDR3 spans 18 residues. CDR3 amino acids: CASSKGQKAYYCNSPLHF.

Notes on this clonotype: It is unclear where the CDR3 begins or ends on the DNA, so no DNA is shown, and the CDR3 is as TCRdb lists it. This chain uses TRBV11-1 with TRBJ1-6; the table's TRBD1 call for D was not verified on the DNA. Germline CDR1 and CDR2: SGHAT and FQDESV (reference sequence). From its first to its last residue, the CDR3 has 15 amino acids. CDR3 sequence reads: CASSSSGQTNSPLHF.

The gene calls are TRBV5-1 and TRBJ2-5; 14 bases line up with TRBD2. Germline V gene sequence: CDR1 SGHRS, CDR2 YFSETQ. The CDR3 has 17 amino acids. With V trimmed by 4 bases and J by 2 bases, 7 bases remained unmatched. CDR3 sequence (DNA): TGCGCCAGCAGCGTGGGACTAGCGGGGGACCAACAAGAGACCCAGTACTTC. The encoded protein is CASSVGLAGDQQETQYF.

This clonotype was detected ten times or more. J is TRBJ2-2 and V is TRBV11-3; no clear D. V dropped 1 base and J dropped 1 base, with 10 bases sitting between them. Looked up from germline, CDR1 is SGHNT and CDR2 is YENEEA. The CDR3 length is 16 residues. The CDR3 region has the DNA TGTGCCAGCAGCTTAGGATCCTTATTGAACACCGGGGAGCTGTTTTTT. It yields the protein CASSLGSLLNTGELFF.

This clonotype has only a few counts. J is TRBJ2-1 and V is TRBV6-5; 11 bases fit TRBD1. V shed 2 bases and J 6 bases; nucleotides not matched to a gene: 3. The CDR3 length is 15 residues. The germline CDR1 and CDR2 sequences are MNHEY and SVGAGI. This chain's CDR3 is CASSYKGQGGNEQFF. Written as DNA, the CDR3 is TGTGCCAGCAGTTACAAGGGACAGGGGGGCAATGAGCAGTTCTTC.

Ten or more counts support this clonotype. The chain couples TRBV20-1 to TRBJ1-4, with D perhaps TRBD1 (5 bases). Trimming took off 0 bases at V and 0 bases at J, with 17 bases between the two ends. Germline-derived CDR1 and CDR2 are DFQATT and SNEGSKA (reference sequence). CDR3 size: 18 residues. CDR3 bases: TGCAGTGCTAGAGATCGTCGGGGGGTTAAGTCAACTAATGAAAAACTGTTTTTT. Its protein product is CSARDRRGVKSTNEKLFF.

The J gene is TRBJ2-2, the V gene TRBV5-1, with D perhaps given as TRBD1 or TRBD2 (5 bases each). The CDR3 is 17 residues long. Trimming took 0 bases from V and 3 from J, leaving 15 bases between them. Germline V CDR1 and CDR2: SGHRS, YFSETQ. The CDR3 region is CASSLEEFVGDTGELFF. In nucleotides, the CDR3 is TGCGCCAGCAGCTTGGAAGAATTCGTGGGGGACACCGGGGAGCTGTTTTTT.

The V gene is TRBV7-9, the J gene TRBJ2-7; TRBD1 matches at 7 bases. This CDR3 spans 14 amino acids. V lost 4 bases to trimming and J lost 0 bases; unmatched junction nucleotides: 3. Germline V gene lookup returns CDR1 SEHNR and CDR2 FQNEAQ (reference sequence). Written as DNA, the CDR3 is TGTGCCAGCAGCTCGACAGGGAGCTCCTACGAGCAGTACGTC. It translates to CASSSTGSSYEQYV.

This clonotype occurred a few times. This chain joins TRBV5-1 and TRBJ2-5; unclear D gene. Germline CDR1 and CDR2: SGHRS and YFSETQ. Trimming removed 7 bases at V and 4 bases at J, with 8 bases between. The CDR3 extends over 11 amino acids. CDR3 coding DNA: TGCGCCAGCCGCGATGCAGAGACCCAGTACTTC. It translates to CASRDAETQYF.